These 28 T cell receptor beta chains share one sample of origin, sequenced in a study of T cell clonotyping in hematopoietic cell transplantation. Clones were sequenced by immunoSEQ multiplex PCR, and TCRdb holds only the in-frame ones, with some missing. The sample lists about 49,000 clones; around 86% were seen once. Time point denoted: recipient sample about 28 days before transplant, after cytoreduction. The material sequenced was peripheral blood mononuclear cells, taken before stem cell transplant. The receptor source for this set is a man in his fifties or sixties with biphenotypic leukemia. Some clones in this sample may be carry-over from other donors' samples.

The chain employs TRBV10-2 and TRBJ2-7, with D maybe TRBD1 (5 bases). Trimming removed 2 bases from V and 4 bases from J, with 12 bases in between. The CDR3 covers 14 residues. CDR1 and CDR2 from the germline V gene are WSHSY and SAAADI. The CDR3 reads CASSEPAQGYEQYF. The CDR3 coding sequence is TGCGCCAGCAGTGAGCCAGCCCAGGGTTACGAGCAGTACTTC.

The rearrangement links TRBV30 to TRBJ1-2; D is ambiguous. The V and J ends lost 1 base and 9 bases respectively, with 12 bases between them. This CDR3 is built from 12 residues. The V gene's germline CDR1 is GTSNPN and CDR2 SVGIG (reference sequence). In DNA form, the CDR3 reads TGTGCCTGGAGTGCCGGACGGAACCGCTACACCTTC. Its translation: CAWSAGRNRYTF.

J is TRBJ2-5 and V is TRBV29-1; D uncertain. The CDR3 covers 13 residues. Per germline, CDR1 SQVTM and CDR2 ANQGSEA. The germline V and J ends were trimmed by 8 bases and 4 bases, with 17 bases remaining between them. CDR3 region: CSYRAPMSETQYF. The CDR3 DNA is TGCAGCTATCGGGCCCCAATGTCAGAGACCCAGTACTTC.

The chain couples TRBV5-4 to TRBJ2-7, with 7 bases lining up with TRBD1. The ends lost 5 bases at V and 6 bases at J; junction bases unmatched: 5. Germline CDR1 SGHNT, CDR2 YYREEE (reference sequence). The CDR3 totals 12 residues. This chain's CDR3 is CASRRDSFEQYF. DNA for the CDR3: TGTGCCAGCAGACGGGACAGTTTCGAGCAGTACTTC.

The V call is TRBV28, the J call TRBJ2-1; D unresolved. The germline V gene encodes CDR1 MDHEN and CDR2 SYDVKM. V lost 6 bases and J 0 bases, leaving 6 bases between the germline ends. CDR3 length: 13 amino acids. The CDR3 region is CASRSYSYNEQFF. DNA for the CDR3: TGTGCCAGCAGGAGCTACTCCTACAATGAGCAGTTCTTC.

This chain uses TRBV2 with TRBJ2-5; TRBD1 is a possible D gene (6 bases). Looked up from germline, CDR1 is SNHLY and CDR2 is FYNNEI. The CDR3 is 12 residues long. Trimming stripped 6 bases from V and 5 bases from J, with 10 bases between. CDR3 sequence reads: CASRDSSETQYF. For the CDR3, the DNA is TGTGCCAGCAGGGACAGCTCCGAGACCCAGTACTTC.

The genes are TRBV11-1 and TRBJ2-7, with 8 bases aligning to TRBD2. Germline V CDR1 and CDR2: SGHAT, FQDESV (reference sequence). Trimming removed 1 base from V and 4 bases from J; junction bases left unmatched: 3. The CDR3 is 14 residues long. DNA for the CDR3: TGTGCCAGCAGCTTAGAAGCGGGAGTGTACGAGCAGTACTTC. This gives the protein CASSLEAGVYEQYF.

The chain uses TRBV28 and TRBJ2-3; D not certain. V was shortened by 5 bases and J by 0 bases, with 6 bases between the two germline ends. Germline V lookup: CDR1 MDHEN, CDR2 SYDVKM. The CDR3 is 13 amino acids. The CDR3 region is CASSLPSTDTQYF. CDR3 nucleotides: TGTGCCAGCAGTCTACCAAGCACAGATACGCAGTATTTT.

To note about this clone: The junction and the germline gene differ at one end; a read error may be behind it. This rearrangement joins TRBV7-9 to TRBJ1-5; TRBD1 agrees at 8 bases. Germline assignment: CDR1 SEHNR and CDR2 FQNEAQ (reference sequence). This CDR3 has 12 residues. The CDR3 region is CASSLAGQAVNF. As DNA, the CDR3 is TGTGCCAGCAGCTTAGCGGGACAGGCGGTAAATTTT.

The chain recombines TRBV6-1 with TRBJ1-2; D is unresolved. The V and J ends lost 7 bases and 7 bases respectively, with 19 bases between them. Germline loops: CDR1 MNHNS, CDR2 SASEGT. The CDR3 extends over 14 amino acids. CDR3: CASNLGAGRVGYTF. The CDR3 DNA reads as TGTGCCAGCAATCTGGGAGCGGGTCGGGTTGGCTACACCTTC.

The chain employs TRBV6-1 and TRBJ1-5, with 9 bases that match TRBD1. There are 15 residues in the CDR3. Germline CDR1 MNHNS, CDR2 SASEGT. J gave up 6 bases and V 2 bases, and 5 bases lay outside the gene matches. This CDR3 is CASSEWTGDLQPQHF. CDR3 sequence (DNA): TGTGCCAGCAGTGAATGGACAGGGGACCTTCAGCCCCAGCATTTT.

The chain recombines TRBV6-1 with TRBJ1-2; 7 bases match TRBD1. V lost 5 bases to trimming and J lost 4 bases; unmatched junction nucleotides: 10. The germline V gene encodes CDR1 MNHNS and CDR2 SASEGT. The CDR3 has 15 residues. CDR3 protein: CASSLGQIGGYGYTF. CDR3 sequence (DNA): TGTGCCAGCAGTTTGGGACAGATAGGAGGCTATGGCTACACCTTC.

The chain joins TRBV7-3 to TRBJ2-7; the D gene is possibly TRBD2 (6 bases). The CDR3 sequence is 14 residues long. V lost 1 base to trimming and J lost 0 bases, with 7 bases between them. Germline CDR1 reads SGHTA; CDR2 reads FQGTGA. This chain's CDR3 is CASSLRRDSYEQYF. The DNA of the CDR3 is TGTGCCAGCAGCTTAAGGCGGGACTCCTACGAGCAGTACTTC.

The V call is TRBV13, the J call TRBJ2-5; the match to TRBD2 covers 8 bases. CDR1 PRHDT and CDR2 FYEKMQ come from the germline V gene (reference sequence). The CDR3 extends over 13 amino acids. Unmatched junction bases numbered 4, after V lost 8 bases and J lost 2 bases. Written as DNA, the CDR3 is TGTGCCAGCGCGCGGGGGGCGCAAGAGACCCAGTACTTC. Its protein product is CASARGAQETQYF.

The chain couples TRBV27 to TRBJ1-5, with D hard to call. The length of the CDR3 is 13 residues. The germline CDR1 and CDR2 sequences are MNHEY and SMNVEV (reference sequence). The germline V and J ends were trimmed by 6 bases and 7 bases, with 13 bases remaining between them. The CDR3, as DNA: TGTGCCAGCAGGCGGGGAATACGGCAGCCCCAGCATTTT. Its protein product is CASRRGIRQPQHF.

V gene TRBV28 combines with J gene TRBJ1-4; 9 bases align to TRBD1. Germline assignment: CDR1 MDHEN and CDR2 SYDVKM. V trimming: 5 bases; J trimming: 7 bases; junction bases outside the gene matches: 8. The CDR3 has 15 amino acids. In nucleotides, the CDR3 is TGTGCCAGCAGTCCTCCGACAGGGGGGGTTGAAAAACTGTTTTTT. Translating it yields CASSPPTGGVEKLFF. Full variable domain (remainder filled in from reference TRBV28 and TRBJ1-4): DVKVTQSSRYLVKRTGEKVFLECVQDMDHENMFWYRQDPGLGLRLIYFSYDVKMKEKGDIPEGYSVSREKKERFSLILESASTNQTSMYLCASSPPTGGVEKLFFGSGTQLSVL.

V and J are TRBV30 and TRBJ2-5, with D tentatively TRBD1 (6 bases). CDR3 size: 12 residues. Germline V gene sequence: CDR1 GTSNPN, CDR2 SVGIG (reference sequence). The V gene lost 7 bases and the J gene lost 5 bases, with 14 bases spanning the gap. Here the CDR3 reads CAYQTGLETQYF. The CDR3 DNA sequence: TGTGCCTACCAAACAGGGCTGGAGACCCAGTACTTC.

The chain has TRBV10-3 and TRBJ2-7, with 7 bases that match TRBD2. Germline V lookup: CDR1 ENHRY, CDR2 SYGVKD. The CDR3 is made up of 13 amino acids. V lost 6 bases, J lost 7 bases, and 9 bases stayed unmatched. The chain's CDR3 is CAIRGLDVWEQYF. CDR3 DNA sequence: TGTGCCATCAGAGGACTAGATGTTTGGGAGCAGTACTTC.

This clone was seen a single time. The V and J genes are TRBV10-3 and TRBJ2-3; D is ambiguous. This CDR3 comprises 12 residues. The ends were cut back, 2 bases at V and 6 bases at J, with 6 bases in the middle. CDR1 ENHRY and CDR2 SYGVKD come from the germline V gene. The chain's CDR3 is CAISEDSDTQYF. The CDR3 DNA is TGTGCCATCAGTGAGGATTCGGATACGCAGTATTTT.

V and J are TRBV30 and TRBJ2-5; 7 bases match TRBD2. The CDR3 extends over 13 amino acids. The trim removed 6 bases at V and 4 bases at J, leaving 8 bases unmatched. CDR1 and CDR2 (germline): GTSNPN, SVGIG (reference sequence). The CDR3 loop is CACTGGGAETQYF. DNA for the CDR3: TGTGCCTGTACGGGAGGAGGGGCAGAGACCCAGTACTTC.

The V gene is TRBV19, the J gene TRBJ1-4; D is ambiguous. The germline V gene has CDR1 LNHDA and CDR2 SQIVND (reference sequence). The CDR3 is 14 residues long. Trimming cost V 5 bases and J 0 bases, with 7 bases left between them. The CDR3 DNA follows: TGTGCCAGTAGTCCAGTGGCAACTAATGAAAAACTGTTTTTT. Its protein product is CASSPVATNEKLFF.

The chain links TRBV6-5 to TRBJ2-3; 12 bases map to TRBD2. The germline V gene encodes CDR1 MNHEY and CDR2 SVGAGI. V was clipped by 9 bases and J by 7 bases; unmatched bases: 5. The CDR3 contains 13 residues. CDR3 nucleotides: TGTGCCAGTTCCGGGACTAGCGGGCATACGCAGTATTTT. Translation gives CASSGTSGHTQYF.

V gene TRBV7-6 combines with J gene TRBJ2-7; TRBD1 might be the D (5 bases). The germline V and J ends were trimmed by 3 bases and 4 bases, with 10 bases remaining between them. The CDR3 contains 13 residues. The germline V gene encodes CDR1 SGHVS and CDR2 FNYEAQ. CDR3 residues: CASSFDSEYEQYF. DNA for the CDR3: TGTGCCAGCAGCTTTGACAGCGAGTACGAGCAGTACTTC. Together with reference TRBV7-6 and TRBJ2-7, the CDR3 gives the full variable domain: GAGVSQSPRYKVTKRGQDVALRCDPISGHVSLYWYRQALGQGPEFLTYFNYEAQQDKSGLPNDRFSAERPEGSISTLTIQRTEQRDSAMYRCASSFDSEYEQYFGPGTRLTVT.

The V and J genes are TRBV7-2 and TRBJ2-3; D not resolved. With 0 bases removed from V and 6 bases from J, the gap between germline ends came to 4 bases. Germline CDR1 is SGHTA and CDR2 is FQGNSA. CDR3 length: 12 residues. CDR3 residues: CASSLASDTQYF. The CDR3 nucleotides are TGTGCCAGCAGCTTAGCATCTGATACGCAGTATTTT. Full variable domain (remainder filled in from reference TRBV7-2 and TRBJ2-3): GAGVSQSPSNKVTEKGKDVELRCDPISGHTALYWYRQSLGQGLEFLIYFQGNSAPDKSGLPSDRFSAERTGGSVSTLTIQRTQQEDSAVYLCASSLASDTQYFGPGTRLTVL.

This clone has more than one count but fewer than ten. CDR3 residues: CASSAEGDGGTEAFF. CDR3 bases: TGTGCCAGCAGTGCGGAGGGGGATGGGGGGACTGAAGCTTTCTTT. The rearrangement links TRBV27 to TRBJ1-1, with D perhaps TRBD1 (6 bases). The ends were cut back, 5 bases at V and 5 bases at J, with 18 bases in the middle. Germline CDR1 reads MNHEY; CDR2 reads SMNVEV (reference sequence). CDR3 length: 15 amino acids.

The V gene is TRBV6-1, the J gene TRBJ2-7, with 8 nucleotides matching TRBD2. Germline CDR1 MNHNS, CDR2 SASEGT. The V and J ends lost 5 bases and 4 bases, in that order; junction bases with no gene match: 4. This CDR3 is built from 13 residues. DNA of the CDR3: TGTGCCAGCAGTCTGACTAGCGAATACGAGCAGTACTTC. Translation: CASSLTSEYEQYF.

The chain combines TRBV28 with TRBJ1-3, with TRBD1 as a possible D gene (5 bases). Germline V gene sequence: CDR1 MDHEN, CDR2 SYDVKM. The length of the CDR3 is 15 residues. V lost 9 bases, J lost 0 bases, and 15 bases lay in between. The CDR3 loop is CASWPGTHSGNTIYF. CDR3 in DNA: TGTGCCAGTTGGCCGGGGACTCACTCTGGAAACACCATATATTTT.

The CDR3 bases are TGTGCCAGCAAGAGACAGGGGGCGGAAAGCTCCTACGAGCAGTACTTC. This translates into CASKRQGAESSYEQYF. The rearrangement uses TRBV2 and TRBJ2-7; 10 bases match TRBD1. This CDR3 contains 16 residues. CDR1 and CDR2 (germline): SNHLY, FYNNEI. The V and J ends lost 7 bases and 0 bases, in that order; junction bases with no gene match: 9.